These T cell receptor beta chains were read from a single sample in a study of shared clonotypes between healthy human individuals. Generated by immunoSEQ multiplex PCR, the TCRdb table keeps only in-frame clones and is missing some. The sample records around 1,900,000 clones, 93% being singletons. Material: naive CD8+ T cells from PBMCs. All receptors derive from a man between 18 and 29 years old in good health. Some clones in this sample may be carry-over from other donors' samples. CDR3s include the opening cysteine and the closing phenylalanine or tryptophan. Fields, in order: V gene, J gene, D gene, CDR3 DNA, CDR3 protein. A D gene is named only where the DNA matches it firmly.

v_gene: TRBV10-2; j_gene: TRBJ2-7; d_gene: .; CDR3nt: TGCGCCAGCAGTGAGGACAGAGTCTCCTACGAGCAGTACTTC; CDR3aa: CASSEDRVSYEQYF
v_gene: TRBV10-2; j_gene: TRBJ2-7; d_gene: .; CDR3nt: TGCGCCAGCAGTGGGGTCGGCAGTACCTACGAGCAGTACTTC; CDR3aa: CASSGVGSTYEQYF
v_gene: TRBV4-1; j_gene: TRBJ1-4; d_gene: TRBD1; CDR3nt: TGCGCCAGCAGCCTTGGGGACAGCCTCGCTGAAAAACTGTTTTTT; CDR3aa: CASSLGDSLAEKLFF
v_gene: TRBV11-2; j_gene: TRBJ2-7; d_gene: .; CDR3nt: TGTGCCAGCAGCTTAGATCGTGGGGGCCACTACGAGCAGTACTTC; CDR3aa: CASSLDRGGHYEQYF
v_gene: TRBV5-6; j_gene: TRBJ2-7; d_gene: TRBD2; CDR3nt: TGTGCCAGCAGCTTGGGACTAGCGGGAGGCTACGAGCAGTACTTC; CDR3aa: CASSLGLAGGYEQYF
v_gene: TRBV7-8; j_gene: TRBJ1-5; d_gene: .; CDR3nt: TGTGCCAGCAGCCCGCGCAAGGGTGGCGTCAATCAGCCCCAGCATTTT; CDR3aa: CASSPRKGGVNQPQHF
v_gene: TRBV4-1; j_gene: TRBJ1-6; d_gene: TRBD1; CDR3nt: TGCGCCAGCAGCCACCGACAGGGGGCAGATAATTCACCCCTCCACTTT; CDR3aa: CASSHRQGADNSPLHF
v_gene: TRBV27; j_gene: TRBJ1-1; d_gene: .; CDR3nt: TGTGCCAGCAGTATTCGTCCCGGAACCTTACCGAACACTGAAGCTTTCTTT; CDR3aa: CASSIRPGTLPNTEAFF
v_gene: TRBV27; j_gene: TRBJ1-1; d_gene: .; CDR3nt: TGTGCCAGCAGCCTGCTCCGGGACACTGAAGCTTTCTTT; CDR3aa: CASSLLRDTEAFF
v_gene: TRBV7-8; j_gene: TRBJ2-2; d_gene: .; CDR3nt: TGTGCCAGCAGCCCCTGGGGACCGGGGACCGGGGAGCTGTTTTTT; CDR3aa: CASSPWGPGTGELFF
v_gene: TRBV25-1; j_gene: TRBJ2-1; d_gene: .; CDR3nt: TGTGCCAGCAGTGGCCCTTACAATGGGCAGTTCTTC; CDR3aa: CASSGPYNGQFF
v_gene: TRBV4-1; j_gene: TRBJ2-3; d_gene: TRBD2; CDR3nt: TGCGCCAGCAGCCACGGGACTAGCGGGAGTTCAGATACGCAGTATTTT; CDR3aa: CASSHGTSGSSDTQYF
v_gene: TRBV12-5; j_gene: TRBJ2-3; d_gene: .; CDR3nt: TGTGCTAGTGGTTGGGGGATGGATACGCAGTATTTT; CDR3aa: CASGWGMDTQYF
v_gene: TRBV6-6; j_gene: TRBJ2-7; d_gene: TRBD1; CDR3nt: TGTGCCAGCAGCTCCGACAGGGGGCAAGACGAGCAGTACTTC; CDR3aa: CASSSDRGQDEQYF
v_gene: TRBV5-6; j_gene: TRBJ2-7; d_gene: .; CDR3nt: TGTGCCAGCAGCCCAGGGCGAACCTACGAGCAGTACTTC; CDR3aa: CASSPGRTYEQYF
v_gene: TRBV29-1; j_gene: TRBJ1-1; d_gene: .; CDR3nt: TGCAGCGTTGAAGTGGTAGAGGGGGGCCTTCTAGGTGAAGCTTTCTTT; CDR3aa: CSVEVVEGGLLGEAFF
v_gene: TRBV27; j_gene: TRBJ1-1; d_gene: TRBD1; CDR3nt: TGTGCCAGCAGTTTACTCCAGGGGGCGGTTGAAGCTTTCTTT; CDR3aa: CASSLLQGAVEAFF
v_gene: TRBV4-1; j_gene: TRBJ2-7; d_gene: .; CDR3nt: TGCGCCAGCAGCCAAGAGGCGGCCGGGGTAGGGGACAACGAGCAGTACTTC; CDR3aa: CASSQEAAGVGDNEQYF